Listed below are T cell receptor beta chains from one sample, sequenced in a study of T cells after yellow fever vaccination. TCRdb reanalysed the 5' RACE reads using MiXCR and keeps one entry per CDR3 protein. The profile shows 320,000 or so distinct CDR3 sequences, roughly 8.4% of them singletons. The source was PBMCs, collected approximately 47 days after the first yellow fever vaccination. The receptors derive from a man younger than 35 who received the YFV17D yellow fever vaccine. Both conserved end residues are part of each CDR3. Each record gives: V gene, CDR3 protein.

V gene: TRBV11-3
CDR3 protein: CASSAGRTEAFF

V gene: TRBV5-4
CDR3 protein: CASSLRAGGREAFF

V gene: TRBV5-1
CDR3 protein: CASSPGLAGGTDTQYF

V gene: TRBV5-1
CDR3 protein: CASSLAGGRLGDSPLHF

V gene: TRBV14
CDR3 protein: CASSQYGGYNEQFF

V gene: TRBV20-1
CDR3 protein: CSGRAGQNYEQYF

V gene: TRBV29-1
CDR3 protein: CSVVTGGRTEAFF

V gene: TRBV20-1
CDR3 protein: CSARRGTTQETQYF

V gene: TRBV7-7
CDR3 protein: CASSQAVCRGFNEKLFF

V gene: TRBV18
CDR3 protein: CASSPWVQGDIGYNEQFF

V gene: TRBV18
CDR3 protein: CASSPIGSNYGYTF

V gene: TRBV4-2
CDR3 protein: CASSQERAAMGETQYF

V gene: TRBV19
CDR3 protein: CASSIGRSIVYTF

V gene: TRBV6-2/TRBV6-3
CDR3 protein: CASNNGNYGYTF

V gene: TRBV6-5
CDR3 protein: CASSYSRAATWGYGYTF

V gene: TRBV4-1
CDR3 protein: CASSQERLVIAEAFF

V gene: TRBV7-2
CDR3 protein: CASSLGSIGVYQPQHF

V gene: TRBV5-1
CDR3 protein: CASSLEIGGGASDTQYF

V gene: TRBV4-1
CDR3 protein: CASSSMLRGASGEQFF

V gene: TRBV20-1
CDR3 protein: CSGRRGTYNEQFF

V gene: TRBV29-1
CDR3 protein: CSVGALSEQYF

V gene: TRBV6-1
CDR3 protein: CASSMIAGGGFSPLHF

V gene: TRBV5-1
CDR3 protein: CAPGPGGNYGYTF

V gene: TRBV6-4
CDR3 protein: CASSFIGGASDTQYF

V gene: TRBV19
CDR3 protein: CASSRISLNTGELFF

V gene: TRBV29-1
CDR3 protein: CSVGQGAQFF

V gene: TRBV6-1
CDR3 protein: CASTGGYYEQYF

V gene: TRBV7-9
CDR3 protein: CASRGGRQLNTEAFF

V gene: TRBV5-4
CDR3 protein: CASSDAGASDTQYF

V gene: TRBV27
CDR3 protein: CASSFLGQSNQPQHF

V gene: TRBV7-2
CDR3 protein: CASSLAEQGVMADTQYF

V gene: TRBV5-1
CDR3 protein: CASSLLSSNTGELFF

V gene: TRBV7-2
CDR3 protein: CASRRQNTGELFF

V gene: TRBV6-5
CDR3 protein: CASSSSLAGVETQYF

V gene: TRBV15
CDR3 protein: CATSTGQGTLTDTQYF

V gene: TRBV7-8
CDR3 protein: CASSAPAGGRVTDTQYF

V gene: TRBV12-3/TRBV12-4
CDR3 protein: CASSFRQPGGEAFF

V gene: TRBV5-1
CDR3 protein: CASSSSTGTGVYGYTF

V gene: TRBV9
CDR3 protein: CASSVSGQSNYGYTF

V gene: TRBV6-1
CDR3 protein: CASSPFQMGSNQPQHF